The 29 T cell receptor beta chains presented below share a single source sample, sequenced in a study of blood T cell repertoires in COVID-19. The protocol was immunoSEQ multiplex PCR, while the TCRdb copy is restricted to in-frame clones and leaves out a portion. The repertoire holds about 85,000 clones, around 80% seen once, with less than 15% in the top ten. Input material: peripheral blood. Receptors were obtained from a human donor in a cohort sampled during active COVID-19.

The rearrangement links TRBV7-7 to TRBJ1-6, with a tentative D call TRBD1 (5 bases). Germline loops: CDR1 SSHAT, CDR2 FNYEAQ (reference sequence). Trimming pared 5 bases from V and 10 bases from J, leaving 12 bases between. The CDR3 covers 13 residues. The CDR3 region is CASSKGPGSPLHF. For the CDR3, the DNA is TGTGCCAGCAGCAAGGGGCCTGGGTCACCCCTCCACTTT. Full variable domain (remainder filled in from reference TRBV7-7 and TRBJ1-6): GAGVSQSPRYKVTKRGQDVTLRCDPISSHATLYWYQQALGQGPEFLTYFNYEAQPDKSGLPSDRFSAERPEGSISTLTIQRTEQRDSAMYRCASSKGPGSPLHFGNGTRLTVT.

In its sample, this clone was seen a few times. V gene TRBV7-2 combines with J gene TRBJ1-5, with 10 bases lining up with TRBD1. Germline CDR1 reads SGHTA; CDR2 reads FQGNSA. CDR3 length: 14 amino acids. V dropped 3 bases and J dropped 4; count of bases not matched to a gene: 0. CDR3 bases: TGTGCCAGCAGCTTGGACAGGGGGAATCAGCCCCAGCATTTT. Translation gives CASSLDRGNQPQHF.

The chain carries TRBV12-3 or TRBV12-4 and TRBJ1-2; a weak D match, TRBD1 (5 bases). The CDR3 length is 13 residues. V was pared by 6 bases and J by 7 bases, with 15 bases between. The CDR3 DNA follows: TGTGCCAGCAGCCCGTTTGGGGGACTTGGCTACACCTTC. It yields the protein CASSPFGGLGYTF.

The gene calls are TRBV13 and TRBJ2-5; tentatively, D is TRBD1 (5 bases). This CDR3 region has 12 residues. Trimming shortened V by 5 bases and J by 5 bases, and 9 bases separated the two germline ends. Germline CDR1 is PRHDT and CDR2 is FYEKMQ (reference sequence). CDR3 sequence: CASSLNRETQYF. Written as DNA, the CDR3 is TGTGCCAGCAGCCTAAACAGGGAGACCCAGTACTTC. Together with reference TRBV13 and TRBJ2-5, the CDR3 gives the full variable domain: AAGVIQSPRHLIKEKRETATLKCYPIPRHDTVYWYQQGPGQDPQFLISFYEKMQSDKGSIPDRFSAQQFSDYHSELNMSSLELGDSALYFCASSLNRETQYFGPGTRLLVL.

The rearrangement uses TRBV5-4 and TRBJ1-4; 8 bases line up with TRBD1. This CDR3 has 15 residues. Germline lookup yields CDR1 SGHNT and CDR2 YYREEE (reference sequence). The trim removed 4 bases at V and 3 bases at J, leaving 5 bases unmatched. The CDR3 nucleotides are TGTGCCAGCAGCCTTCAGGGGGCGCCTAATGAAAAACTGTTTTTT. Protein product: CASSLQGAPNEKLFF.

In this sample, this clone turned up a few times. The CDR3, as DNA: TGTGCCAGCAGCCCCCCAGGGGAGAACTATGGCTACACCTTC. It is translated as CASSPPGENYGYTF. V usage is TRBV7-9 and J usage is TRBJ1-2, with D perhaps TRBD1 (6 bases). V was cut by 5 bases and J by 2 bases, with 12 bases left in between. This CDR3 is 14 amino acids long. From germline, CDR1 is SEHNR and CDR2 FQNEAQ (reference sequence).

This clone appeared a few times. This chain connects TRBV28 to TRBJ1-5; 7 bases are shared with TRBD1. J lost 1 base, V lost 4 bases, and 4 bases had no gene match. The CDR3 has 15 amino acids. Looked up from germline, CDR1 is MDHEN and CDR2 is SYDVKM. DNA for the CDR3: TGTGCCAGCAGTTCACTGACAGGGAGCAATCAGCCCCAGCATTTT. Its protein is CASSSLTGSNQPQHF.

This clone was seen only a few times. Other DNA variants within this sample encode the same CDR3. The rearrangement joins TRBV19 to TRBJ1-6; D may be TRBD1 (5 bases). Germline values: CDR1 LNHDA, CDR2 SQIVND (reference sequence). Trimming left V 6 bases short and J 7 bases short, with 10 bases between. This CDR3 contains 13 residues. In DNA, the CDR3 is TGTGCCAGTAGCATAAGGGGAAATTCACCCCTCCACTTT. Protein: CASSIRGNSPLHF. The full variable domain, in which reference TRBV19 and TRBJ1-6 provide the parts outside the CDR3, is DGGITQSPKYLFRKEGQNVTLSCEQNLNHDAMYWYRQDPGQGLRLIYYSQIVNDFQKGDIAEGYSVSREKKESFPLTVTSAQKNPTAFYLCASSIRGNSPLHFGNGTRLTVT.

The chain employs TRBV5-1 and TRBJ2-3; D possibly corresponds to TRBD1 (6 bases). From germline, CDR1 is SGHRS and CDR2 YFSETQ. The ends were cut back, 4 bases at V and 0 bases at J, with 15 bases in the middle. CDR3 length equals 16 residues. CDR3 nucleotides: TGCGCCAGCAGCCTATGGACAGACTCTAGCACAGATACGCAGTATTTT. Residues: CASSLWTDSSTDTQYF.

The chain uses TRBV6-5 and TRBJ2-7; the match to TRBD1 covers 9 bases. The CDR3 consists of 13 residues. The V gene's germline CDR1 is MNHEY and CDR2 SVGAGI. V lost 6 bases and J lost 5; bases outside the gene matches: 5. CDR3 in DNA: TGTGCCAGCAGCCAGAGGACAGGGGACGAGCAGTACTTC. Protein sequence: CASSQRTGDEQYF.

The CDR3 bases are TGTGCCAGCAGCTTGTCCGGCAGGGGGCAAAATGAGCAGTTCTTC. Protein sequence: CASSLSGRGQNEQFF. The chain has TRBV11-2 and TRBJ2-1, with 8 bases lining up with TRBD1. CDR1 is SGHAT and CDR2 is FQNNGV in the germline V gene. V shed 3 bases, J shed 7 bases, and the junction held 8 bases outside the gene matches. The CDR3 has 15 amino acids.

This clone was recorded once. This chain links TRBV28 with TRBJ2-1; D is unclear. Trimming stripped 3 bases from V and 8 bases from J, with 17 bases between. Germline values: CDR1 MDHEN, CDR2 SYDVKM. The CDR3 sequence is 15 residues long. The CDR3 here is CASSFQQAWMDEQFF. The CDR3, as DNA: TGTGCCAGCAGTTTCCAGCAGGCATGGATGGATGAGCAGTTCTTC.

The chain uses TRBV6-5 and TRBJ2-3, with D perhaps TRBD2 (5 bases). The CDR3 runs to 15 residues. V lost 1 base to trimming and J lost 2 bases, with 10 bases between them. Germline V gives CDR1 MNHEY, CDR2 SVGAGI. CDR3 nucleotide sequence: TGTGCCAGCAGTTACTATGGCGGGTCCACAGATACGCAGTATTTT. Its protein is CASSYYGGSTDTQYF.

The rearrangement links TRBV4-2 to TRBJ1-4, with D unresolved. The CDR3 totals 13 residues. Trimming removed 0 bases at V and 8 bases at J, with 7 bases between. The germline V gene encodes CDR1 LGHNA and CDR2 YNFKEQ. The CDR3 DNA sequence: TGTGCCAGCAGCCAAGATCGAGAGGAAAAACTGTTTTTT. It codes for CASSQDREEKLFF.

The chain carries TRBV7-2 and TRBJ1-2; TRBD1 matches at 7 bases. Per germline, CDR1 SGHTA and CDR2 FQGNSA. This CDR3 has 15 residues. V gave up 5 bases and J gave up 5 bases; unmatched junction bases: 11. CDR3: CASSPRAGTAYGYTF. For the CDR3, the DNA is TGTGCCAGCAGCCCAAGGGCGGGGACAGCGTATGGCTACACCTTC.

The V gene is TRBV19, the J gene TRBJ2-3; D perhaps matches TRBD2 (6 bases). The germline V and J ends were trimmed by 9 bases and 4 bases, with 17 bases remaining between them. This CDR3 spans 14 amino acids. Germline V CDR1 and CDR2: LNHDA, SQIVND (reference sequence). The CDR3 protein is CASQRVAGPDTQYF. The CDR3 DNA follows: TGTGCCAGCCAGAGGGTGGCGGGGCCAGATACGCAGTATTTT.

This chain links TRBV27 with TRBJ1-6, with a weak D call TRBD1 (6 bases). The germline gives CDR1 MNHEY, CDR2 SMNVEV (reference sequence). The CDR3 totals 15 residues. Trimming shortened V by 0 bases and J by 5 bases, and 8 bases separated the two germline ends. CDR3 nucleotides: TGTGCCAGCAGTTTATCGACAGGCAATAATTCACCCCTCCACTTT. This gives the protein CASSLSTGNNSPLHF.

This chain uses TRBV10-2 with TRBJ2-7, with 8 bases that match TRBD2. The CDR3 consists of 14 residues. Germline V gene sequence: CDR1 WSHSY, CDR2 SAAADI. The trim removed 7 bases at V and 4 bases at J, leaving 9 bases unmatched. CDR3: CASNPSRGEYEQYF. CDR3 DNA: TGCGCCAGCAATCCCTCGCGGGGGGAATACGAGCAGTACTTC.

The gene calls are TRBV5-1 and TRBJ2-1; tentatively, D is TRBD1 (5 bases). Looked up from germline, CDR1 is SGHRS and CDR2 is YFSETQ. V was clipped by 4 bases and J by 0 bases, with 11 bases between them. This CDR3 contains 15 residues. The chain's CDR3 is CASSQEGASYNEQFF. In DNA form, the CDR3 reads TGCGCCAGCAGCCAGGAAGGGGCCTCCTACAATGAGCAGTTCTTC.

A few counts support this clone. J is TRBJ1-1 and V is TRBV28, with no clear D. Trimming shortened V by 5 bases and J by 1 base, and 8 bases separated the two germline ends. Germline V CDR1 and CDR2: MDHEN, SYDVKM. The CDR3 extends over 13 amino acids. The CDR3 coding sequence is TGTGCCAGCAGTGCCTACAGGAACACTGAAGCTTTCTTT. Translating gives CASSAYRNTEAFF.

V gene TRBV6-5 combines with J gene TRBJ2-5; 12 bases match TRBD2. Unmatched junction bases numbered 3, after V lost 0 bases and J lost 4 bases. Germline V lookup: CDR1 MNHEY, CDR2 SVGAGI. This CDR3 has 16 amino acids. CDR3 nucleotides: TGTGCCAGCAGTTACTCCCTAGCGGGGGGGGGAGAGACCCAGTACTTC. Its protein product is CASSYSLAGGGETQYF.

The CDR3: CSASRVGVDLYNSPLHF. CDR3 sequence (DNA): TGCAGTGCTAGTCGTGTGGGAGTCGACCTCTATAATTCACCCCTCCACTTT. The gene calls are TRBV20-1 and TRBJ1-6; D remains unclear. The CDR3 has 17 amino acids. The V end lost 3 bases, the J end lost 3 bases, and 18 bases lay between the germline ends. CDR1 is DFQATT, CDR2 SNEGSKA, per germline (reference sequence).

V is TRBV4-1 and J is TRBJ2-2; TRBD2 agrees at 10 bases. V was clipped by 0 bases and J by 7 bases; unmatched bases: 8. CDR3 size: 17 residues. Germline values: CDR1 MGHRA, CDR2 YSYEKL. CDR3 residues: CASSQDGLAGAGGELFF. CDR3 sequence (DNA): TGCGCCAGCAGCCAAGATGGCCTAGCGGGGGCCGGCGGGGAGCTGTTTTTT.

The genes are TRBV3-1 (or the pseudogene TRBV3-2) and TRBJ1-3; D is undetermined. Trimming pared 4 bases from V and 0 bases from J, leaving 10 bases between. The germline V gene encodes CDR1 LGHDT and CDR2 YNNKEL (reference sequence). The CDR3 has 15 amino acids. The DNA for the CDR3 is TGTGCCAGCAGCCCTAGTCTGAACTCTGGAAACACCATATATTTT. Amino acids: CASSPSLNSGNTIYF.

This chain uses TRBV21-1 with TRBJ2-7; the table's D call of TRBD1 was not tested on the DNA. TRBV21-1 is termed a pseudogene. The CDR3 is 15 amino acids. In DNA form, the CDR3 reads TGTGCCAGCAGCACCCGACAGGGGAAGATCGACGAGCAGTACTTC. The encoded protein is CASSTRQGKIDEQYF.

This sequence joins TRBV12-2 and TRBJ1-3; the D call of TRBD1 is as the table states it, not checked on the DNA. TRBV12-2 is flagged as a pseudogene. The CDR3 runs 17 residues. CDR3 coding DNA: TGTGCAAGTCGCTTAGAGGAGGACAGAAGCTCTGGAAACACCATATATTTT. Translating it yields CASRLEEDRSSGNTIYF.

This clone was seen many times. The chain recombines TRBV6-1 with TRBJ2-7, with 7 bases that match TRBD1. Germline V lookup: CDR1 MNHNS, CDR2 SASEGT. J was trimmed by 3 bases and V by 1 base; bases with no gene match: 6. This CDR3 region has 15 residues. The CDR3 loop reads CASSEGRGQVYEQYF. The CDR3 DNA reads TGTGCCAGCAGTGAAGGGAGAGGACAGGTCTACGAGCAGTACTTC.

The J gene is TRBJ2-3, the V gene TRBV5-1; 9 nucleotides line up with TRBD1. The J segment lost 14 bases and the V segment lost 0 bases, leaving 7 bases of the junction unmatched. The CDR3 consists of 13 residues. Per germline, CDR1 SGHRS and CDR2 YFSETQ. This chain's CDR3 is CASSLDPGTGWYF. CDR3 in DNA: TGCGCCAGCAGCTTGGACCCCGGGACAGGGTGGTATTTT.

The J gene is TRBJ2-7, the V gene TRBV4-1; D perhaps matches TRBD2 (6 bases). This CDR3 has 14 residues. V dropped 1 base and J dropped 6 bases, with 13 bases sitting between them. CDR1 is MGHRA, CDR2 YSYEKL, per germline. Here the CDR3 DNA reads TGCGCCAGCAGCCAAGGGGGTGGGGGAGGCGAGCAGTACTTC. It codes for CASSQGGGGGEQYF.